The rows below give T cell receptor beta chains drawn from one sample of a study of human T cells and chemical hapten exposure. Via MiXCR, TCRdb re-called the RACE reads, giving one row per CDR3 protein. This table holds some 400,000 distinct CDR3 sequences, roughly 4.8% found once. The sample in question was whole blood, obtained in connection with sensitization to the hapten diphenylcyclopropenone (DPC). All receptors come from a woman in her forties or fifties with alopecia areata. Some clones in this sample may be carry-over from other donors' samples. Each CDR3 is given with its conserved first and last residue. Each record gives: CDR3 DNA, CDR3 protein, V gene, J gene, clone size, D gene. The D gene is left open where the match is weak. Size is omitted from some rows. Given values are once, few, many or a class for expanded clones.

CDR3 DNA: TGTGCCAGCAGCTGGACAGGGAATGAGCAGTTCTTC; CDR3 protein: CASSWTGNEQFF; V gene: TRBV7-9; J gene: TRBJ2-1; clone size: many; D gene: TRBD1
CDR3 DNA: TGTGCCGCTGGTTCTAAGGTTCTCTCTGGAAACACCATATATTTT; CDR3 protein: CAAGSKVLSGNTIYF; V gene: TRBV12-3/TRBV12-4; J gene: TRBJ1-3; clone size: many; D gene: -
CDR3 DNA: TGTGCCAGCAGCCCGACTAGCGGGAGCTCCTACAATGAGCAGTTCTTC; CDR3 protein: CASSPTSGSSYNEQFF; V gene: TRBV7-2; J gene: TRBJ2-1; clone size: many; D gene: TRBD2
CDR3 DNA: TGTGCCAGCAGTGCGGACTATAGGGAGACCCAGTACTTC; CDR3 protein: CASSADYRETQYF; V gene: TRBV28; J gene: TRBJ2-5; clone size: -; D gene: -
CDR3 DNA: TGTGGATGCAGGGGGCAGGGGAATTCACCCCTCCACTTT; CDR3 protein: CGCRGQGNSPLHF; V gene: TRBV28; J gene: TRBJ1-6; clone size: few; D gene: TRBD1
CDR3 DNA: TGTGCCAGCAGCTTAACGCAAGAGACCCAGTACTTC; CDR3 protein: CASSLTQETQYF; V gene: TRBV5-1; J gene: TRBJ2-5; clone size: many; D gene: -
CDR3 DNA: TGTGCCAGCAGCGTAGGAGGGACTAGCGGGAGTTTGTCGGCCCAGTACTTC; CDR3 protein: CASSVGGTSGSLSAQYF; V gene: TRBV9; J gene: TRBJ2-5; clone size: few; D gene: TRBD2
CDR3 DNA: TGTGCCAGCAGGCCGGGACAGAGAAATCAGCCCCAGCATTTT; CDR3 protein: CASRPGQRNQPQHF; V gene: TRBV6-1; J gene: TRBJ1-5; clone size: many; D gene: TRBD1
CDR3 DNA: TGTGCCAGCAGCGGGACTAGCGGGAACACCGGGGAGCTGTTTTTT; CDR3 protein: CASSGTSGNTGELFF; V gene: TRBV9; J gene: TRBJ2-2; clone size: many; D gene: TRBD2
CDR3 DNA: TGTGCCGCGGGTGTCCCTGGGGCCAACGTCCTGACTTTC; CDR3 protein: CAAGVPGANVLTF; V gene: TRBV24-1; J gene: TRBJ2-6; clone size: few; D gene: -
CDR3 DNA: TGTGCCAGCAGCTATTCGACAGCGGGAGGCCGCACAGATACGCAGTATTTT; CDR3 protein: CASSYSTAGGRTDTQYF; V gene: TRBV6-5; J gene: TRBJ2-3; clone size: many; D gene: TRBD2
CDR3 DNA: TGTGCCAGCAGTTCGGACAGGAACTATGGCTACACCTTC; CDR3 protein: CASSSDRNYGYTF; V gene: TRBV2; J gene: TRBJ1-2; clone size: many; D gene: TRBD1
CDR3 DNA: TGTGCCAGCAGCCCCCCTCAGGGCCTTTCTACCTACGAGCAGTACTTC; CDR3 protein: CASSPPQGLSTYEQYF; V gene: TRBV7-9; J gene: TRBJ2-7; clone size: many; D gene: -
CDR3 DNA: TGTGCCAGCAGTCCCGGACAGGCCGGAGCAGATACGCAGTATTTT; CDR3 protein: CASSPGQAGADTQYF; V gene: TRBV12-3/TRBV12-4; J gene: TRBJ2-3; clone size: few; D gene: TRBD1
CDR3 DNA: TGTGCCAGCAATCATCGGGAAGAGGCTTTCTTT; CDR3 protein: CASNHREEAFF; V gene: TRBV6-5; J gene: TRBJ1-1; clone size: -; D gene: -
CDR3 DNA: TGTGCCAGCTCACCACTATCCGGGACAGGGGTCGGTGGAGATACGCAGTATTTT; CDR3 protein: CASSPLSGTGVGGDTQYF; V gene: TRBV18; J gene: TRBJ2-3; clone size: -; D gene: TRBD1
CDR3 DNA: TGCAGTGCTAGACCAACAGGGGAGGGGGGTGAAAAACTGTTTTTT; CDR3 protein: CSARPTGEGGEKLFF; V gene: TRBV20-1; J gene: TRBJ1-4; clone size: many; D gene: TRBD1
CDR3 DNA: TGCGCCAGCAGCTTAGGAGGGGGGACCCACAGCTCCTACAATGAGCAGTTCTTC; CDR3 protein: CASSLGGGTHSSYNEQFF; V gene: TRBV5-1; J gene: TRBJ2-1; clone size: many; D gene: -
CDR3 DNA: TGTGCCAGCACCGCGCCTCAAGCTACCGGCAGCTCCTACGAGCAGTACTTC; CDR3 protein: CASTAPQATGSSYEQYF; V gene: TRBV6-2/TRBV6-3; J gene: TRBJ2-7; clone size: many; D gene: -
CDR3 DNA: TGCGCCAGCAGCTTTAGCGGGGGTGAAGATACGCAGTATTTT; CDR3 protein: CASSFSGGEDTQYF; V gene: TRBV5-1; J gene: TRBJ2-3; clone size: many; D gene: TRBD2
CDR3 DNA: TGTGCCAGCAGCCAAGAATCCAGGGGGATCGAGACCCAGTACTTC; CDR3 protein: CASSQESRGIETQYF; V gene: TRBV3-1; J gene: TRBJ2-5; clone size: many; D gene: TRBD1
CDR3 DNA: TGTGCCAGCAGTCCGAACAGGGTTAATTCACCCCTCCACTTT; CDR3 protein: CASSPNRVNSPLHF; V gene: TRBV12-3/TRBV12-4; J gene: TRBJ1-6; clone size: few; D gene: -
CDR3 DNA: TGCAGCGTTGAAGAGGCAGGGACAGGGTACGAGCAGTACTTC; CDR3 protein: CSVEEAGTGYEQYF; V gene: TRBV29-1; J gene: TRBJ2-7; clone size: -; D gene: TRBD1
CDR3 DNA: TGTGCCAGCAGCCCAGGGACAGGGATTTTTCAGCCCCAGCATTTT; CDR3 protein: CASSPGTGIFQPQHF; V gene: TRBV7-9; J gene: TRBJ1-5; clone size: few; D gene: TRBD1
CDR3 DNA: TGCAGTGCTAGCCCCCTTCGACTAGCGGAGAGCACAGATACGCAGTATTTT; CDR3 protein: CSASPLRLAESTDTQYF; V gene: TRBV20-1; J gene: TRBJ2-3; clone size: -; D gene: TRBD2
CDR3 DNA: TGTGCCAGCAGCAAAGAAGGAGGGACCACTAGCACAGATACGCAGTATTTT; CDR3 protein: CASSKEGGTTSTDTQYF; V gene: TRBV21-1; J gene: TRBJ2-3; clone size: many; D gene: -
CDR3 DNA: TGTGCCAGCGCTCGGCAGGGGAAGGACGAGCAGTACTTC; CDR3 protein: CASARQGKDEQYF; V gene: TRBV28; J gene: TRBJ2-7; clone size: -; D gene: -
CDR3 DNA: TGTGCCAGCAGCCCACCTTCCGGACTAGCCCACGAGCAGTACTTC; CDR3 protein: CASSPPSGLAHEQYF; V gene: TRBV6-2/TRBV6-3; J gene: TRBJ2-7; clone size: few; D gene: TRBD2
CDR3 DNA: TGCGCCAGCAGCCAGGGACAATTTTACAATGAGCAGTTCTTC; CDR3 protein: CASSQGQFYNEQFF; V gene: TRBV4-1; J gene: TRBJ2-1; clone size: -; D gene: -